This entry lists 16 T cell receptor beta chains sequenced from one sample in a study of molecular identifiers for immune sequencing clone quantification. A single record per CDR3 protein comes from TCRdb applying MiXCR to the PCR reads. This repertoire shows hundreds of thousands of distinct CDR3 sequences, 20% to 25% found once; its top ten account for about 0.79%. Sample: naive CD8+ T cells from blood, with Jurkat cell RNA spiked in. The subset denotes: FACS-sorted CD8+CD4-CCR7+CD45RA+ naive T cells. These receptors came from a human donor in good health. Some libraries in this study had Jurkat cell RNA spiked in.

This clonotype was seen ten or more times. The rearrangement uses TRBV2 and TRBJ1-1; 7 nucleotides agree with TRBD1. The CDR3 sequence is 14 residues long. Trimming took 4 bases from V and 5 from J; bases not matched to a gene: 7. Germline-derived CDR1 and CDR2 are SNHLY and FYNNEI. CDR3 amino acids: CASSVNRGPTEAFF. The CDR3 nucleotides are TGTGCCAGCAGTGTAAACAGGGGACCGACTGAAGCTTTCTTT.

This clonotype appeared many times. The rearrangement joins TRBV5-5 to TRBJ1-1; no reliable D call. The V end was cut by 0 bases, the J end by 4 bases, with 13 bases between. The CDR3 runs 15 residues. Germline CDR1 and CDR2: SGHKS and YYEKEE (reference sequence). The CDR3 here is CASSLAPGDGTEAFF. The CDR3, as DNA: TGTGCCAGCAGCTTGGCACCAGGCGACGGCACTGAAGCTTTCTTT.

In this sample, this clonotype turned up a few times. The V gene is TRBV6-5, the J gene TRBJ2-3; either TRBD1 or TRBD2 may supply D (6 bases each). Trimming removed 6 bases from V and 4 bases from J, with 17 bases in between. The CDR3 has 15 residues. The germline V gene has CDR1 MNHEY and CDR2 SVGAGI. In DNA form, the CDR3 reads TGTGCCAGCAGCTTTGAGGGGGGAGTGGCAGATACGCAGTATTTT. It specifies CASSFEGGVADTQYF.

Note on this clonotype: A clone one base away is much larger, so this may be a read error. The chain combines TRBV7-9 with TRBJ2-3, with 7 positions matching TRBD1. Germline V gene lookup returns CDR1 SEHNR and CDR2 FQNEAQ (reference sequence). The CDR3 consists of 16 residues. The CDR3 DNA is TGTACCAGCAGCTTACGATCAGGGGGTATAACAGATACGCAGTATTTT. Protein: CTSSLRSGGITDTQYF.

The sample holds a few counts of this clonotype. CDR3 residues: CASSQDTGGVEQFF. The CDR3 nucleotides are TGCGCCAGCAGCCAAGATACTGGGGGGGTTGAGCAGTTCTTC. V and J are TRBV4-3 and TRBJ2-1; TRBD2 matches at 7 bases. The CDR3 sequence is 14 residues long. With V trimmed by 0 bases and J by 9 bases, 5 bases remained unmatched. Germline CDR1 is LGHNA and CDR2 is YSLEER.

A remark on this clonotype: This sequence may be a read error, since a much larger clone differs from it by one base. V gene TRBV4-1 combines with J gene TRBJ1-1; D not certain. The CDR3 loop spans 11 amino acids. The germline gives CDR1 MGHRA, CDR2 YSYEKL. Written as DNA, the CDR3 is TGCGCCAGCGGCCATGGGGCTGAAGCTTTCTTT. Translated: CASGHGAEAFF.

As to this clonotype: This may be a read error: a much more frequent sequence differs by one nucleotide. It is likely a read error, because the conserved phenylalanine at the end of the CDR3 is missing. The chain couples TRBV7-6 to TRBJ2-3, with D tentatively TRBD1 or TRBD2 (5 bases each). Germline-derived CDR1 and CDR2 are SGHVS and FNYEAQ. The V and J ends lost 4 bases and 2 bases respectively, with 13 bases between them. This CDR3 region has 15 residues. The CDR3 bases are TGTGCCAGCAGCTCGACGGGGCTAGACACAGATACGCAGTATTCT. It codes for CASSSTGLDTDTQYS.

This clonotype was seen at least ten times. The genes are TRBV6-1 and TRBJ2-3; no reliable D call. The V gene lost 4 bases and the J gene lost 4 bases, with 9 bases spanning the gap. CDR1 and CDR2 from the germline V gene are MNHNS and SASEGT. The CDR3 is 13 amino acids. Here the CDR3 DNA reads TGTGCCAGCAGTGCATACCAGGCAGATACGCAGTATTTT. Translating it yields CASSAYQADTQYF.

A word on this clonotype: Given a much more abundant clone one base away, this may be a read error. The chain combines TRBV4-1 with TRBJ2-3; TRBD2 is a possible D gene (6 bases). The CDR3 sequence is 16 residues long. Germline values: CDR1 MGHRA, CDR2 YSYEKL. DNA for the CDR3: TGCGCCAGCAGCCTAAATGAGGGACTTAACACAGATACGCGGTATTTT. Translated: CASSLNEGLNTDTRYF.

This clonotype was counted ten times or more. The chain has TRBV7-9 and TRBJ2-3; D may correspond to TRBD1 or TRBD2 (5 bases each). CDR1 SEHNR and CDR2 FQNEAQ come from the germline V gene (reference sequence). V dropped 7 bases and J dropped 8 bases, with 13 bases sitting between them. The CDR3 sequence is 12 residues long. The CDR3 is CASTPEGTTQYF. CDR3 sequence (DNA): TGTGCCAGCACCCCAGAGGGGACTACGCAGTATTTT.

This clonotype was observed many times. The CDR3 coding sequence is TGTGCCAGCAGCCACCGGGACAATCCCCTCTATGGCTACACCTTC. As protein: CASSHRDNPLYGYTF. The V call is TRBV14, the J call TRBJ1-2; perhaps TRBD1 as D (6 bases). Trimming took off 3 bases at V and 4 bases at J, with 15 bases between the two ends. Per the germline V gene, CDR1 is SGHDN and CDR2 is FVKESK. There are 15 residues in the CDR3.

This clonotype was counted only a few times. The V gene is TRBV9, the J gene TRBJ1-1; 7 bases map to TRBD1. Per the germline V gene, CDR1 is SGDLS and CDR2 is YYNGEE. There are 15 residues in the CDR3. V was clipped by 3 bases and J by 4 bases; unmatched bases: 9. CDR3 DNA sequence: TGTGCCAGCAGCGCCTCAGGGGGTTCGGGCACTGAAGCTTTCTTT. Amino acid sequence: CASSASGGSGTEAFF.

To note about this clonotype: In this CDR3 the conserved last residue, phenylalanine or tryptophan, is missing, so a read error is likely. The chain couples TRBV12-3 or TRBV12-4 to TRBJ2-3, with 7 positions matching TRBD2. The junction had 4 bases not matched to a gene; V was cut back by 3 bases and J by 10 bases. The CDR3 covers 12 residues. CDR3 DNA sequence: TGTGCCAGCAGTTTGGCGCTAGCGGCGCAGTATTCT. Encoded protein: CASSLALAAQYS.

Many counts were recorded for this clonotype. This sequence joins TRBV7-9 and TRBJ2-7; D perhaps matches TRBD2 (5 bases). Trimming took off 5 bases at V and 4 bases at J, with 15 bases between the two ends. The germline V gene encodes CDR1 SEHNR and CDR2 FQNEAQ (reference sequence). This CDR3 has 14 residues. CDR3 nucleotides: TGTGCCAGCAGCGGTGGGCTAGCTGGATACGAGCAGTACTTC. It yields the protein CASSGGLAGYEQYF.

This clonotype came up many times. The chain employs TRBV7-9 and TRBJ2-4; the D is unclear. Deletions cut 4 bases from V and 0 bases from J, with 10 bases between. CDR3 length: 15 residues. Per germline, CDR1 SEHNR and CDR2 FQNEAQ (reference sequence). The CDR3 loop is CASSSPSGAKNIQYF. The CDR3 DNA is TGTGCCAGCAGCTCCCCCTCGGGAGCCAAAAACATTCAGTACTTC.

The CDR3 nucleotides are TGTGCCAGCAGTTCCTCAGGGGTCAGGCCCCAGCATTTT. Encoded protein: CASSSSGVRPQHF. J is TRBJ1-5 and V is TRBV27; D is possibly TRBD1 (6 bases). Germline V gene sequence: CDR1 MNHEY, CDR2 SMNVEV (reference sequence). V lost 4 bases to trimming and J lost 9 bases, with 13 bases between them. The length of the CDR3 is 13 residues.